The 31 T cell receptor beta chains below all came from one sample that was sequenced in a study of T cell repertoires in cytomegalovirus infection. Each CDR3 protein is one row after TCRdb ran MiXCR on the reads. The sample lists 750,000 to 950,000 distinct CDR3 sequences, just under 30% occurring once. Antigen specificity for these receptors is unknown. The sequences come from cultured CD8+ T cells from PBMCs, collected from culture after CMV antigen stimulation. Receptors originate from a human donor in good health (CMV status not recorded). Some clones in this sample may be carry-over from other donors' samples.

This chain joins TRBV5-3 and TRBJ2-1; 9 bases line up with TRBD1. TRBV5-3 counts as an open reading frame of uncertain function. CDR3 length: 16 residues. Trimming at V came to 8 bases and at J to 5 bases, leaving 14 bases not matched to a gene. The CDR3 DNA is TGTGCCAGCAGCATCCACTCCGGGACAGGGAACAATGAGCAGTTCTTC. Translated: CASSIHSGTGNNEQFF.

CDR3 in DNA: TGTGCCAGCAGTTTAGGCAGGGGCCACACTGAAGCTTTCTTT. It specifies CASSLGRGHTEAFF. The chain links TRBV27 to TRBJ1-1; a possible D gene is TRBD1 (6 bases). Deletions cut 2 bases from V and 3 bases from J, with 10 bases between. The germline CDR1 and CDR2 sequences are MNHEY and SMNVEV (reference sequence). CDR3 length: 14 residues.

This clonotype showed up just a few times. This chain links TRBV29-1 with TRBJ1-2; D not resolved. From germline, CDR1 is SQVTM and CDR2 ANQGSEA. This CDR3 region has 13 residues. The V end was cut by 3 bases, the J end by 2 bases, with 10 bases between. The CDR3 region is CSVDVDGNYGYTF. The CDR3 nucleotides are TGCAGCGTTGATGTAGACGGGAACTATGGCTACACCTTC.

This clonotype occurred once. This chain's CDR3 is CASSNNAGTGEFYSNQPQHF. In DNA, the CDR3 is TGTGCCAGCAGCAACAATGCCGGGACAGGGGAATTTTATAGCAATCAGCCCCAGCATTTT. V gene TRBV5-6 combines with J gene TRBJ1-5; 10 bases match TRBD1. Germline loops: CDR1 SGHDT, CDR2 YYEEEE. V dropped 4 bases and J dropped 0; count of bases not matched to a gene: 16. There are 20 residues in the CDR3.

This clonotype was detected a few times. One end of the junction fails to match germline, which may point to a read error. This chain links TRBV7-6 with TRBJ1-2; the D is unclear. CDR1 and CDR2 from the germline V gene are SGHVS and FNYEAQ. CDR3 size: 14 residues. The chain's CDR3 is CTSSPGGAIYGYTF. Here the CDR3 DNA reads TGTACCAGCAGTCCCGGAGGCGCTATTTATGGCTACACCTTC.

This clonotype was found many times. The genes are TRBV7-9 and TRBJ1-4; tentative D call: TRBD1 (5 bases). The ends were cut back, 3 bases at V and 13 bases at J, with 12 bases in the middle. Germline-derived CDR1 and CDR2 are SEHNR and FQNEAQ (reference sequence). The CDR3 totals 12 residues. CDR3 nucleotides: TGTGCCAGCAGCTTTCAGGGTTCTGGACTGTTTTTT. Its translation is CASSFQGSGLFF.

With respect to this clonotype: One end of the junction varies from germline; a read error may be responsible. The J gene is TRBJ2-3, the V gene TRBV7-7; 12 nucleotides align to TRBD2. The CDR3 runs 18 residues. CDR1 SSHAT and CDR2 FNYEAQ come from the germline V gene (reference sequence). The CDR3 region has the DNA TGTGCTAGCAGCTTAGCACCTCCGCCTAGCGGGGGGGTTGATACGCAGTATTTT. Its protein is CASSLAPPPSGGVDTQYF.

The genes are TRBV12-3 or TRBV12-4 and TRBJ2-1, with 7 bases that match TRBD2. The CDR3 length is 18 residues. The trim removed 3 bases at V and 1 base at J, leaving 12 bases unmatched. CDR3 loop: CASSFPAGRPGSYNEQFF. The CDR3 DNA reads as TGTGCCAGCAGTTTCCCAGCGGGGCGGCCCGGGTCCTACAATGAGCAGTTCTTC.

The V gene is TRBV4-3, the J gene TRBJ2-4; D is unclear. The CDR3 is made up of 14 amino acids. Germline CDR1 is LGHNA and CDR2 is YSLEER. Trimming removed 1 base at V and 0 bases at J, with 4 bases between. Here the CDR3 reads CASSQGVAKNIQYF. The CDR3 DNA reads TGCGCCAGCAGCCAAGGGGTAGCCAAAAACATTCAGTACTTC.

This clonotype was detected many times. The CDR3 loop reads CASRRNDRGPYF. In DNA, the CDR3 is TGTGCCAGCAGACGAAATGACAGGGGGCCGTACTTC. J is TRBJ2-7 and V is TRBV7-2; 10 positions agree with TRBD1. After removal of 6 bases from V and 12 bases from J, the junction contained 8 bases not matched to a gene. The CDR3 covers 12 residues. Germline V gene lookup returns CDR1 SGHTA and CDR2 FQGNSA.

This clonotype occurred a few times. V usage is TRBV27 and J usage is TRBJ2-2; 11 bases are a match to TRBD1. The CDR3 is made up of 16 amino acids. Germline V gene sequence: CDR1 MNHEY, CDR2 SMNVEV (reference sequence). V shed 5 bases, J shed 5 bases, and the junction held 7 bases outside the gene matches. The CDR3 DNA sequence: TGTGCCAGCAGTCCCGCCGGGACAGGGGGGACCGGGGAGCTGTTTTTT. It yields the protein CASSPAGTGGTGELFF.

This clonotype was counted a few times. V gene TRBV28 combines with J gene TRBJ2-5; 8 bases line up with TRBD1. CDR3 length: 15 amino acids. Germline lookup yields CDR1 MDHEN and CDR2 SYDVKM. The trim removed 6 bases at V and 5 bases at J, leaving 11 bases unmatched. The CDR3 spells CASRLEGQGMETQYF. The CDR3 DNA reads TGTGCCAGCAGGTTAGAAGGACAGGGAATGGAGACCCAGTACTTC.

The rearrangement uses TRBV6-2 or TRBV6-3 and TRBJ1-1, with a possible D match to TRBD1 (6 bases). The CDR3 is 16 amino acids. V was pared by 0 bases and J by 5 bases, with 16 bases between. Germline CDR1 is MNHEY and CDR2 is SVGEGT. Here the CDR3 reads CASSYSTRRGRTEAFF. Written as DNA, the CDR3 is TGTGCCAGCAGTTACTCGACTCGGAGGGGGAGAACTGAAGCTTTCTTT.

This clonotype was counted ten times or more. This chain links TRBV2 with TRBJ2-2, with TRBD1 matching over 11 bases. CDR1 is SNHLY, CDR2 FYNNEI, per germline. The CDR3 contains 15 residues. The trim removed 7 bases at V and 5 bases at J, leaving 6 bases unmatched. This CDR3 reads CASKQDRGRTGELFF. CDR3 coding DNA: TGTGCCAGCAAACAGGACAGGGGGCGAACCGGGGAGCTGTTTTTT.

V gene TRBV29-1 combines with J gene TRBJ1-2; the D is unclear. CDR3 size: 11 residues. Trimming shortened V by 2 bases and J by 4 bases, and 5 bases separated the two germline ends. Germline lookup yields CDR1 SQVTM and CDR2 ANQGSEA. The CDR3 coding sequence is TGCAGCGTTGAAAGCAGCTATGGCTACACCTTC. Translating it yields CSVESSYGYTF. Variable domain in full (rest from reference TRBV29-1 and TRBJ1-2): SAVISQKPSRDICQRGTSLTIQCQVDSQVTMMFWYRQQPGQSLTLIATANQGSEATYESGFVIDKFPISRPNLTFSTLTVSNMSPEDSSIYLCSVESSYGYTFGSGTRLTVV.

This clonotype was observed at least ten times. The rearrangement uses TRBV27 and TRBJ1-4; 9 nucleotides align to TRBD1. The V gene end was trimmed by 4 bases and the J gene end by 4 bases; junction bases not matched to a gene: 4. Germline values: CDR1 MNHEY, CDR2 SMNVEV (reference sequence). This CDR3 contains 15 residues. CDR3 residues: CASSSPGQGNEKLFF. For the CDR3, the DNA is TGTGCCAGCAGTTCACCGGGACAGGGTAATGAAAAACTGTTTTTT.

This clonotype has more than one count but fewer than ten. The chain combines TRBV7-9 with TRBJ1-5; D possibly corresponds to TRBD1 (5 bases). V lost 5 bases to trimming and J lost 8 bases, with 10 bases between them. CDR3 size: 12 residues. The germline V gene encodes CDR1 SEHNR and CDR2 FQNEAQ (reference sequence). The CDR3 DNA sequence: TGTGCCAGCAGCCGTGGGGGGGAGCCCCAGCATTTT. Amino acid sequence: CASSRGGEPQHF. Full variable domain (remainder filled in from reference TRBV7-9 and TRBJ1-5): DTGVSQNPRHKITKRGQNVTFRCDPISEHNRLYWYRQTLGQGPEFLTYFQNEAQLEKSRLLSDRFSAERPKGSFSTLEIQRTEQGDSAMYLCASSRGGEPQHFGDGTRLSIL.

A note on this clonotype: An end of the junction does not agree with germline; a read error may underlie this. The chain has TRBV7-9 and TRBJ1-2; D possibly corresponds to TRBD1 (5 bases). This CDR3 spans 15 amino acids. Germline CDR1 is SEHNR and CDR2 is FQNEAQ (reference sequence). The DNA of the CDR3 is TGTGCCAGCAGCTTAGACGGGGGAGGGGACTATGGCTACATCTTC. It yields the protein CASSLDGGGDYGYIF.

This chain joins TRBV7-9 and TRBJ1-5, with TRBD1 matching over 10 bases. Germline V gene sequence: CDR1 SEHNR, CDR2 FQNEAQ (reference sequence). The CDR3 spans 15 residues. Germline trimming cut 3 bases from V and 3 bases from J; bases unmatched to any gene: 2. CDR3 coding DNA: TGTGCCAGCAGCTTGGGGACAGGGGCCAATCAGCCCCAGCATTTT. Its translation: CASSLGTGANQPQHF.

The chain uses TRBV24-1 and TRBJ2-3; TRBD1 matches 10 bases. The CDR3 totals 23 residues. From germline, CDR1 is KGHDR and CDR2 SFDVKD. V lost 5 bases to trimming and J lost 2 bases; unmatched junction nucleotides: 27. The CDR3 region has the DNA TGTGCCACCAGTGGAGGTTGGGTGGATACGACAGGGGGCGCCGTTTTAAACACAGATACGCAGTATTTT. Translated: CATSGGWVDTTGGAVLNTDTQYF.

V gene TRBV27 combines with J gene TRBJ2-7, with 9 bases fitting TRBD1. The V segment lost 5 bases and the J segment 0 bases; nucleotides outside the gene matches: 5. The length of the CDR3 is 15 residues. CDR1 MNHEY and CDR2 SMNVEV come from the germline V gene (reference sequence). DNA for the CDR3: TGTGCCAGCAGTCCCGGGACAGGGTACTCCTACGAGCAGTACTTC. Translated, it gives CASSPGTGYSYEQYF.

The J gene is TRBJ2-7, the V gene TRBV5-1, with TRBD1 as a possible D gene (5 bases). Trimming shortened V by 5 bases and J by 0 bases, and 12 bases separated the two germline ends. Germline V gene sequence: CDR1 SGHRS, CDR2 YFSETQ. The CDR3 runs to 14 residues. The DNA for the CDR3 is TGCGCCAGCAGTTTTAAGGGGTTCTCCTACGAGCAGTACTTC. Its protein is CASSFKGFSYEQYF. Combining the CDR3 with reference TRBV5-1 and TRBJ2-7 gives the whole variable domain KAGVTQTPRYLIKTRGQQVTLSCSPISGHRSVSWYQQTPGQGLQFLFEYFSETQRNKGNFPGRFSGRQFSNSRSEMNVSTLELGDSALYLCASSFKGFSYEQYFGPGTRLTVT.

This clonotype occurred a few times. V usage is TRBV12-5 and J usage is TRBJ1-1, with 9 bases that match TRBD1. This CDR3 contains 18 residues. Germline CDR1 LGHNT, CDR2 FRNRAP. Losses at the gene ends were 3 bases for V and 5 bases for J; bases not matched to a gene: 16. The CDR3 sequence is CASGFSRDRVSGGTEAFF. The CDR3 DNA follows: TGTGCTAGTGGTTTTAGCCGGGACAGGGTATCTGGGGGGACTGAAGCTTTCTTT.

As regards this clonotype: One end of the junction is discordant with germline, which a read error may explain. The rearrangement joins TRBV7-9 to TRBJ2-1; D may be TRBD1 or TRBD2 (5 bases each). The CDR3 length is 12 residues. The germline CDR1 and CDR2 sequences are SEHNR and FQNEAQ (reference sequence). CDR3 in amino acids: CASSLGTFEQFF. In DNA form, the CDR3 reads TGTGCCAGCAGTTTAGGGACGTTTGAGCAGTTCTTC.

This clonotype has just a few counts. The CDR3 DNA sequence: TGTGCCAGCAGCTTAACAGACAGGACGAACACTGAAGCTTTCTTT. Residues: CASSLTDRTNTEAFF. The genes are TRBV7-9 and TRBJ1-1; TRBD1 might be the D (6 bases). This CDR3 spans 15 amino acids. Germline V lookup: CDR1 SEHNR, CDR2 FQNEAQ (reference sequence). V lost 2 bases and J lost 1, with 11 bases in between. The variable domain in full, with the rest retrieved from reference TRBV7-9 and TRBJ1-1, is DTGVSQNPRHKITKRGQNVTFRCDPISEHNRLYWYRQTLGQGPEFLTYFQNEAQLEKSRLLSDRFSAERPKGSFSTLEIQRTEQGDSAMYLCASSLTDRTNTEAFFGQGTRLTVV.

This sequence joins TRBV7-9 and TRBJ1-4; D unresolved. The germline V gene encodes CDR1 SEHNR and CDR2 FQNEAQ (reference sequence). V gave up 3 bases and J gave up 6 bases, with 11 bases separating them. The CDR3 has 14 amino acids. The CDR3 DNA is TGTGCCAGCAGCTTGAGCACCGGGGATGAAAAACTGTTTTTT. As protein: CASSLSTGDEKLFF. The full variable domain, its missing parts supplied by reference TRBV7-9 and TRBJ1-4, is DTGVSQNPRHKITKRGQNVTFRCDPISEHNRLYWYRQTLGQGPEFLTYFQNEAQLEKSRLLSDRFSAERPKGSFSTLEIQRTEQGDSAMYLCASSLSTGDEKLFFGSGTQLSVL.

This rearrangement joins TRBV2 to TRBJ2-7; perhaps TRBD2 as D (6 bases). The germline gives CDR1 SNHLY, CDR2 FYNNEI. The ends were cut back, 7 bases at V and 2 bases at J, with 12 bases in the middle. This CDR3 region has 13 residues. As DNA, the CDR3 is TGTGCCAGCACCCGCGGGGTTGCCTACGAGCAGTACGTC. Translating it yields CASTRGVAYEQYV.

This clonotype has a handful of counts. This chain links TRBV6-8 with TRBJ2-1; the D gene is possibly TRBD1 (6 bases). The V end lost 8 bases, the J end lost 8 bases, and 16 bases lay between the germline ends. The CDR3 is made up of 13 amino acids. Germline values: CDR1 MNHGY, CDR2 SAAAGT. The CDR3 coding sequence is TGTGCCAGCGGAACAGGGATCGGCGATGAGCAGTTCTTC. Protein sequence: CASGTGIGDEQFF.

The gene calls are TRBV5-5 and TRBJ1-6; 10 nucleotides line up with TRBD1. Trimming at V came to 4 bases and at J to 9 bases, leaving 7 bases not matched to a gene. The CDR3 length is 15 residues. Germline lookup yields CDR1 SGHKS and CDR2 YYEKEE (reference sequence). Written as DNA, the CDR3 is TGTGCCAGCAGCCCCGACAGGGGGCTAGGTTCACCCCTCCACTTT. Translated: CASSPDRGLGSPLHF.

The chain joins TRBV4-2 to TRBJ2-2, with unresolved D. V was trimmed by 4 bases and J by 3 bases, leaving 12 bases between them. CDR1 is LGHNA and CDR2 is YNFKEQ in the germline V gene. The CDR3 runs to 15 residues. CDR3 residues: CASSPDPGDTGELFF. As DNA, the CDR3 is TGTGCCAGCAGCCCGGACCCAGGAGACACCGGGGAGCTGTTTTTT.

This clonotype was detected once. This chain connects TRBV12-3 or TRBV12-4 to TRBJ1-2; D may be TRBD1 (6 bases). Trimming took off 6 bases at V and 8 bases at J, with 13 bases between the two ends. The CDR3 spans 12 residues. In nucleotides, the CDR3 is TGTGCCAGCAGAACAGGGAACTGGGGCTACACCTTC. Its protein is CASRTGNWGYTF.